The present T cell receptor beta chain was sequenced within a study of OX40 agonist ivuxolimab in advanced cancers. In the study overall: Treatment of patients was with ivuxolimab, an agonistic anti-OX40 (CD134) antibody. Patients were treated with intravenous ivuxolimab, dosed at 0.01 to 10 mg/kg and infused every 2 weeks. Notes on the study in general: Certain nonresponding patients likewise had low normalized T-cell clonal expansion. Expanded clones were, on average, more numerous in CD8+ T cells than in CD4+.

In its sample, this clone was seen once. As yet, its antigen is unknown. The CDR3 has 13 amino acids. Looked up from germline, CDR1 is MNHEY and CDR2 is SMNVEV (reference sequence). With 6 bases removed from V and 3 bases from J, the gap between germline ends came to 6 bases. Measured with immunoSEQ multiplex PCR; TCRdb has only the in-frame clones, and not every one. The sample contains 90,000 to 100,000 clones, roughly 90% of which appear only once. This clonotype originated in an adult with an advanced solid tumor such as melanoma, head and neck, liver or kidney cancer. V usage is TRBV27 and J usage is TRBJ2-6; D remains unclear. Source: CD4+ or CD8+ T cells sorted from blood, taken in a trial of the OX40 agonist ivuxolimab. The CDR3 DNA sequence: TGTGCCAGCAGGGCCTTTGGGGCCAACGTCCTGACTTTC. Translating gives CASRAFGANVLTF.